This T cell receptor (beta chain) was sequenced for a study of cytomegalovirus exposure and HLA in healthy donors. Background on the study: The 110 or so validation repertoires used the same platform as the approximately 700 first-cohort repertoires, a later analysis reported.

Per the germline V gene, CDR1 is MNHNY and CDR2 is SVGAGI (reference sequence). Trimming removed 5 bases from V and 1 base from J, with 17 bases in between. The CDR3 runs 16 residues. Libraries were prepared by immunoSEQ multiplex PCR; TCRdb keeps only in-frame clonotypes and omits some of them. The table records about 88,000 clones, approximately 84% of them present only once. The sample was PBMCs. The chain combines TRBV6-6 with TRBJ1-1, with D possibly matching TRBD1 (6 bases). The receptor's source is a woman aged 18 to 35 in good health and CMV-seropositive. CDR3 in amino acids: CASSTRRGHKNTEAFF. The DNA for the CDR3 is TGTGCCAGCAGTACCCGACGGGGACACAAGAACACTGAAGCTTTCTTT.